The clone carrying this T cell receptor beta chain was detected only once. The sample is drawn from a study of blood T cell repertoires in COVID-19. This CDR3 spans 16 amino acids. V gave up 0 bases and J gave up 2 bases; unmatched junction bases: 3. Looked up from germline, CDR1 is LGHNA and CDR2 is YNFKEQ. Repertoires were generated with immunoSEQ multiplex PCR, while TCRdb's copy carries only in-frame clones and drops some. Of about half a million clones listed, 89% are singletons. This chain joins TRBV4-2 and TRBJ2-3, with 9 bases aligning to TRBD2. The sample was peripheral blood. The sequence came from a man between 18 and 35 years old with COVID-19, enrolled during active disease. The CDR3 DNA reads TGTGCCAGCAGCCAAGAGCTAGCGGGGTACACAGATACGCAGTATTTT. Protein sequence: CASSQELAGYTDTQYF.